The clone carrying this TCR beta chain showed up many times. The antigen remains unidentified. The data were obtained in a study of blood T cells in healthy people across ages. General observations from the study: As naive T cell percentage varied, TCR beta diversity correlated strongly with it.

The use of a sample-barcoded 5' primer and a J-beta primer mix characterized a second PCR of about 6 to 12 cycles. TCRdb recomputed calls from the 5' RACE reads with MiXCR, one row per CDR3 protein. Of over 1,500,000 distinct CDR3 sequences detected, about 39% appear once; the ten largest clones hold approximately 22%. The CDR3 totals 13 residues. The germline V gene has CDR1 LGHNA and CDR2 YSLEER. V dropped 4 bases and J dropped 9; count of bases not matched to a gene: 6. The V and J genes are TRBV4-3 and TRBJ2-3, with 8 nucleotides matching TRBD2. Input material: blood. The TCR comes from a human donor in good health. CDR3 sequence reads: CASSLAGGGTQYF. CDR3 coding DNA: TGCGCCAGCAGCCTTGCCGGCGGGGGGACGCAGTATTTT.